The clone carrying this T cell receptor (beta chain) was seen at least ten times. Each CDR3 protein is one row after TCRdb ran MiXCR on the 5' RACE reads. The data show 4,500 to 6,500 distinct CDR3 sequences, about 6.5% seen once. This specimen comes from a study of T cells after yellow fever vaccination. Across the whole study: Staining for CD3, CD45RA, CCR7 and CD95 enabled sorting of EM, EMRA, CM and Tscm memory subsets. General study results and limits: Reappearance after the booster was observed for most primary-vaccination clones (96% CD4, about 85% CD8). Clonotype sharing between CD4 and CD8 compartments was small. On re-exposure, the response was weaker but peaked faster, at day 5 versus 15.

The germline V gene encodes CDR1 MNHEY and CDR2 SVGAGI. This CDR3 contains 15 residues. Trimming pared 1 base from V and 5 bases from J, leaving 12 bases between. The sample was PBMCs, either bulk or a sorted T-cell subset (CD4+, CD8+, memory, or dextramer-sorted; not recorded which), taken more than 14 days after the first yellow fever vaccination. The clonotype was recovered from a man younger than 35 who received the YFV17D yellow fever vaccine. The V and J genes are TRBV6-5 and TRBJ1-3, with D possibly TRBD1 on 5 matching bases. The CDR3 DNA is TGTGCCAGCAGTTACTATGGGGACCGAAGAAACACCATATATTTT. This codes for CASSYYGDRRNTIYF.